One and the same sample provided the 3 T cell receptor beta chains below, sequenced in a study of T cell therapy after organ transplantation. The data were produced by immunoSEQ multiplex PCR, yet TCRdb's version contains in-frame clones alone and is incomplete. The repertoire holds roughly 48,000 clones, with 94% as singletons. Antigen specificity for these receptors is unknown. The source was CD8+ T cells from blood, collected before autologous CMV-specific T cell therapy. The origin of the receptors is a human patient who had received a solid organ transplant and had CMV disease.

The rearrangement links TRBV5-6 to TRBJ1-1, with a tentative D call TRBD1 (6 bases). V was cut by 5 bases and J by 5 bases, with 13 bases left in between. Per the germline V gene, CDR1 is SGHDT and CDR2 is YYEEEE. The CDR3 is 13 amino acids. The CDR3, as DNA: TGTGCCAGCAGAGATGGGACAACTACTGAAGCTTTCTTT. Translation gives CASRDGTTTEAFF.

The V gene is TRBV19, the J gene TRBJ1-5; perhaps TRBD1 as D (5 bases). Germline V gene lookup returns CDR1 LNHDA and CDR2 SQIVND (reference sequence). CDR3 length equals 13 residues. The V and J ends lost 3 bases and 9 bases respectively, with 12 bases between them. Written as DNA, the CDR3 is TGTGCCAGTAGTATTGGGGGATCGGGGCCCCAGCATTTT. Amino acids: CASSIGGSGPQHF.

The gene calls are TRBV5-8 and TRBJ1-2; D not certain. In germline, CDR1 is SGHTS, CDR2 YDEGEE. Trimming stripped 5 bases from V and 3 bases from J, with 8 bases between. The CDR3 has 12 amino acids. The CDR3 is CASRPDHYGYTF. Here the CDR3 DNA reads TGTGCCAGCAGGCCCGATCACTATGGCTACACCTTC.